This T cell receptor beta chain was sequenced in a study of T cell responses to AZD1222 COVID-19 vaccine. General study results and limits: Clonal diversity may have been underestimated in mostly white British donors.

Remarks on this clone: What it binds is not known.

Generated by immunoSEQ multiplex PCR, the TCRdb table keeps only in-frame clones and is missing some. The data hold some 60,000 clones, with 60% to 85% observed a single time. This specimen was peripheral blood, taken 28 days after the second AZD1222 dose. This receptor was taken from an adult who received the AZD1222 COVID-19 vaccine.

In DNA, the CDR3 is TGTGCCAGCAGCTCGGAGCGCGCAGATACGCAGTATTTT. This encodes CASSSERADTQYF. The chain couples TRBV13 to TRBJ2-3; D unresolved. Trimming took off 4 bases at V and 4 bases at J, with 9 bases between the two ends. The CDR3 runs to 13 residues. The germline V gene has CDR1 PRHDT and CDR2 FYEKMQ (reference sequence).